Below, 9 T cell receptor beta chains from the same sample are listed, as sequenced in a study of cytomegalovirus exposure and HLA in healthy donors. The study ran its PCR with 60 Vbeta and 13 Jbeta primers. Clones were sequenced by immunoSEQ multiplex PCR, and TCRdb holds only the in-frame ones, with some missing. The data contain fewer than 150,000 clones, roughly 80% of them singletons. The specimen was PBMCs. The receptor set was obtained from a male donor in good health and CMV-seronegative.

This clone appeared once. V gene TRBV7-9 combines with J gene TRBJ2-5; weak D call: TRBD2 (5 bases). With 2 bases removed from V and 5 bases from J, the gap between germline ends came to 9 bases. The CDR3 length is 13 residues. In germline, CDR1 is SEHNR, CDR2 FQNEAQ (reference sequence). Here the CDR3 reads CASSLLGVETQYF. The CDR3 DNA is TGTGCCAGCAGCTTACTCGGGGTCGAGACCCAGTACTTC.

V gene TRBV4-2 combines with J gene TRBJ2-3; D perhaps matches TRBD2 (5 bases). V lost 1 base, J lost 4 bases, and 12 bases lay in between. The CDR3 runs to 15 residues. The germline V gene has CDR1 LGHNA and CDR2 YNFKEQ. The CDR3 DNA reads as TGTGCCAGCAGCCAAGGGTCGGCTAGCTCAGATACGCAGTATTTT. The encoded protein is CASSQGSASSDTQYF.

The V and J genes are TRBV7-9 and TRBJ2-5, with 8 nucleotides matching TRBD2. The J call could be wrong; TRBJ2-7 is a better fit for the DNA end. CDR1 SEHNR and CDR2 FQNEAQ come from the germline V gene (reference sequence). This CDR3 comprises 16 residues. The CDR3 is CASSAPLAGGHYEQYF. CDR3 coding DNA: TGTGCCAGCAGCGCCCCCCTGGCGGGGGGCCACTACGAGCAGTACTTC.

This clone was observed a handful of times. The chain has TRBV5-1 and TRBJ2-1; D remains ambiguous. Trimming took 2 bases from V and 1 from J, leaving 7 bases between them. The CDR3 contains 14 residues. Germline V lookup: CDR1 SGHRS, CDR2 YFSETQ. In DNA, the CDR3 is TGCGCCAGCAGCTTCGAGACTTCCTACAATGAGCAGTTCTTC. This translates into CASSFETSYNEQFF.

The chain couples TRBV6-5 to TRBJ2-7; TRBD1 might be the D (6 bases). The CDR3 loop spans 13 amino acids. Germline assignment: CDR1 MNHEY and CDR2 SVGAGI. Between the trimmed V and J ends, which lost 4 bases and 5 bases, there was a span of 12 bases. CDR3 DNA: TGTGCCAGCAGTTCAGGGGTAGGAAACGAGCAGTACTTC. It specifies CASSSGVGNEQYF.

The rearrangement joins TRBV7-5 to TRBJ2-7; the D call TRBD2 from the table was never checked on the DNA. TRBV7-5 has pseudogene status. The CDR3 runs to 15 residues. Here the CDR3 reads CVRSTSRRGGDEQYF. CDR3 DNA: TGTGTCAGAAGCACCTCGCGGCGGGGGGGCGACGAGCAGTACTTC.

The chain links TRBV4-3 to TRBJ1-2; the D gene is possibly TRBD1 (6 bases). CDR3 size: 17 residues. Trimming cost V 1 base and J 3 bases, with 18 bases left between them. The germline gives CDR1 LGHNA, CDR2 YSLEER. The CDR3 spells CASSQGGGGRVDYGYTF. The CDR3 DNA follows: TGCGCCAGCAGCCAAGGGGGCGGGGGGCGAGTTGACTATGGCTACACCTTC.

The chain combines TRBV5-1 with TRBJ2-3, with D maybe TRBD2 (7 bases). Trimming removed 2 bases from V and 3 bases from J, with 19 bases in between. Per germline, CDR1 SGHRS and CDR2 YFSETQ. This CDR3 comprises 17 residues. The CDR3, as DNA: TGCGCCAGCAGCTTCCACCCTCTCGGGGGGCCTACAGATACGCAGTATTTT. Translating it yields CASSFHPLGGPTDTQYF.

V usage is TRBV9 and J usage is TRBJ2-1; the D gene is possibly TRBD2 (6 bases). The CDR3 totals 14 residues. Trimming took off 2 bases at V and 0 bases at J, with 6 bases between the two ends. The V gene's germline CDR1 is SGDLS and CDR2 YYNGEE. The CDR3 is CASSVSGSYNEQFF. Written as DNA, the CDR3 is TGTGCCAGCAGCGTTAGCGGCTCCTACAATGAGCAGTTCTTC.